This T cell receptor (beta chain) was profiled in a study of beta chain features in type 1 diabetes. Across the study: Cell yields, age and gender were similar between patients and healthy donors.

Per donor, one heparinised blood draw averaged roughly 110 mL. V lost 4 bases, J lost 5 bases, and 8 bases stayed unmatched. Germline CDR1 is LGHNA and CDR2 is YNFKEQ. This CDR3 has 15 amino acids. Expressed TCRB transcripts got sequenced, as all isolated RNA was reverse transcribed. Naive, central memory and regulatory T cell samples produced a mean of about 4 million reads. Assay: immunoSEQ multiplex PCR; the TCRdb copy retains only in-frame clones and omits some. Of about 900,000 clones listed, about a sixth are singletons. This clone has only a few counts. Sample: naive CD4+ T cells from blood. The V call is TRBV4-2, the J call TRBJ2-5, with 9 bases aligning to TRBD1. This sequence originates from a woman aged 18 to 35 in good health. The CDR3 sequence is CASSRENRGQETQYF. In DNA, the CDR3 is TGTGCCAGCAGCCGAGAGAACAGGGGGCAGGAGACCCAGTACTTC.